The present T cell receptor (beta chain) was sequenced within a study of OX40 agonist ivuxolimab in advanced cancers. As for the study in general: A mean age of about 56 years, range roughly 20 to 85, was recorded, and more than 80% were male. Antecedent anti-PD-1, anti-PD-L1 or anti-CTLA-4 therapy was permissible, with under 50% having received some.

The junction had 10 bases not matched to a gene; V was cut back by 5 bases and J by 7 bases. This CDR3 has 17 residues. Germline V lookup: CDR1 SGHDT, CDR2 YYEEEE. The assay was immunoSEQ multiplex PCR, and TCRdb's table has in-frame clones only and misses some. The table has some 140,000 clones, approximately 94% seen once. About this clone: Other DNA sequences in the sample encode the same CDR3.

This rearrangement joins TRBV5-6 to TRBJ2-2, with 14 bases lining up with TRBD2. The starting material was CD4+ or CD8+ T cells sorted from blood, obtained in a trial of the OX40 agonist ivuxolimab. The sequence was obtained from an adult with an advanced solid tumor such as melanoma, head and neck, liver or kidney cancer. The CDR3 here is CASSPWGTSGRSGELFF. DNA for the CDR3: TGTGCCAGCAGTCCTTGGGGGACTAGCGGGAGAAGCGGGGAGCTGTTTTTT.